A single sample gave rise to the 5 T cell receptor beta chains below, sequenced in a study of blood T cells in healthy people across ages. PCR was performed a second time for about 6 to 12 cycles using a sample-barcoded 5' primer and a J-beta primer mix. TCRdb analysed the 5' RACE reads with MiXCR anew, one entry per CDR3 protein. Among about 1.8 million distinct CDR3 sequences listed, roughly 50% were seen once. Sequencing was performed on blood. These receptors were taken from a woman aged 40 to 50 in good health.

This clonotype showed up just a few times. The rearrangement uses TRBV20-1 and TRBJ1-2, with D perhaps TRBD1 (5 bases). V lost 1 base and J lost 8, with 11 bases in between. In germline, CDR1 is DFQATT, CDR2 SNEGSKA (reference sequence). CDR3 length: 12 amino acids. For the CDR3, the DNA is TGCAGTGCTAGAGGGGGCGAGGGCGGCTACACCTTC. Translating it yields CSARGGEGGYTF.

The chain recombines TRBV7-2 with TRBJ1-2; a possible D gene is TRBD1 (6 bases). Germline CDR1 SGHTA, CDR2 FQGNSA. The CDR3 is 16 residues long. The V gene lost 4 bases and the J gene lost 4 bases, with 19 bases spanning the gap. CDR3 DNA: TGTGCCAGCAGCTGGGAACAGGGTTTTATCAGCTATGGCTACACCTTC. It specifies CASSWEQGFISYGYTF.

The chain employs TRBV5-1 and TRBJ2-3; D might be TRBD2 (6 bases). The germline V gene encodes CDR1 SGHRS and CDR2 YFSETQ. The ends were cut back, 2 bases at V and 2 bases at J, with 12 bases in the middle. CDR3 length equals 15 residues. The CDR3 DNA is TGCGCCAGCAGCTTTACTGCGGGGATCACAGATACGCAGTATTTT. It codes for CASSFTAGITDTQYF.

The CDR3 sequence: CASSLRPGQGSETQYF. The CDR3 DNA is TGTGCCAGCAGCTTGCGACCGGGACAGGGTTCCGAGACCCAGTACTTC. The chain links TRBV5-5 to TRBJ2-4; TRBD1 agrees at 9 bases. The J call may be mistaken, given a closer DNA end match to TRBJ2-5. Per the germline V gene, CDR1 is SGHKS and CDR2 is YYEKEE (reference sequence). The CDR3 runs to 16 residues.

This rearrangement joins TRBV9 to TRBJ2-5; D is perhaps TRBD2 (5 bases). Germline CDR1 and CDR2: SGDLS and YYNGEE. Trimming pared 0 bases from V and 11 bases from J, leaving 17 bases between. This CDR3 region has 14 residues. The CDR3 spells CASSVESSLGEQYF. The CDR3, as DNA: TGTGCCAGCAGCGTAGAGTCTAGCCTGGGTGAGCAGTACTTC.